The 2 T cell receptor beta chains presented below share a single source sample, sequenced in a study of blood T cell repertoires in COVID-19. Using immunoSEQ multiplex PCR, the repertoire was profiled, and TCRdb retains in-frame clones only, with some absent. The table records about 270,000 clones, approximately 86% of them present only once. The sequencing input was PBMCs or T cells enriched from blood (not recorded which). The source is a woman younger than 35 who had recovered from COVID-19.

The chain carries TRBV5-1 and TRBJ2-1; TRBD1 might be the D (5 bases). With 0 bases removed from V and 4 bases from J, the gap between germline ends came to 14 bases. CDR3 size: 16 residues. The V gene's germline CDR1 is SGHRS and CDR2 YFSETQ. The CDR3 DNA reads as TGCGCCAGCAGCTTGGCCGTGACAGTCCAATACAATGAGCAGTTCTTC. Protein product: CASSLAVTVQYNEQFF.

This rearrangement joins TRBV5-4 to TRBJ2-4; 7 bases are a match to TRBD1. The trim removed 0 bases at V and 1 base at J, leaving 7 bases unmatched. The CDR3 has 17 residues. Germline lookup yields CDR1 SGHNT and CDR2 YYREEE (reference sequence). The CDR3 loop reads CASSLGQQDRAKNIQYF. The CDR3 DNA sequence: TGTGCCAGCAGCTTGGGACAGCAGGACAGGGCCAAAAACATTCAGTACTTC.